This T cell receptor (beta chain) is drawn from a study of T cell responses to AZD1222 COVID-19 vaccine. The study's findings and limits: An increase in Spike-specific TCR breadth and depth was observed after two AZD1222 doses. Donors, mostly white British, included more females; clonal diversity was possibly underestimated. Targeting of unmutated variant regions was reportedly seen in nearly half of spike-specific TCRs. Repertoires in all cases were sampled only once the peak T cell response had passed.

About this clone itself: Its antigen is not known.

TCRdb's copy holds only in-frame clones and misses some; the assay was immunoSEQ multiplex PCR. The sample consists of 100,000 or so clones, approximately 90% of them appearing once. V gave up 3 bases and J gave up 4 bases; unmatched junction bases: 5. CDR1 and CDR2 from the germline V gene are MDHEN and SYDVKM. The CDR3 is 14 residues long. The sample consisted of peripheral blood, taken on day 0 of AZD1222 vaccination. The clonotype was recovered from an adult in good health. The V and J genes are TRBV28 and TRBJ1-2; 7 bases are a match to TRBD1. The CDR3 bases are TGTGCCAGCAGTTTCCCGGGACAGCCCTATGGCTACACCTTC. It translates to CASSFPGQPYGYTF.